This T cell receptor (beta chain) was identified during a study of tumor-infiltrating lymphocytes in primary liver carcinoma. Study as a whole: The number of productive TCRbeta reads per sample ranged from roughly 3.65 to 7.5 million and was similar across tissue types.

Constant-region priming of 500 ng total RNA yielded TCR beta cDNA. Libraries covering TCR beta were generated through three nested multiplex PCR rounds (using a slightly modified ARM-PCR). TRBV1-TRBV30 forward primers paired with a C-beta reverse primer were used in the first two PCR rounds, which ran roughly 10 cycles each. TCRdb analysed the multiplex PCR reads with MiXCR anew, one entry per CDR3 protein. Altogether under 110,000 distinct CDR3 sequences are present, about 70% being singletons, with the ten largest covering roughly 12%. Trimming removed 9 bases at V and 4 bases at J, with 16 bases between. Germline assignment: CDR1 LGHNA and CDR2 YNFKEQ. The CDR3 has 15 amino acids. DNA and RNA were both co-extracted from 20-30 mg of bulk tissue that had not been sorted.

The sequencing sample was made of liver tumor tissue from sampling region 2. Indicated subset: tumor region T2, inferior pole. The chain combines TRBV4-2 with TRBJ1-6; D remains ambiguous. The TCR comes from a woman in her sixties or seventies with primary liver carcinoma and hepatitis B virus infection. Written as DNA, the CDR3 is TGTGCCAGTAACCAAGTAGGGTTTTATAATTCACCCCTCCACTTT. Translating it yields CASNQVGFYNSPLHF.